The rows below give T cell receptor beta chains drawn from one sample of a study of T-cell reconstitution after alpha-beta-depleted transplantation in children. TCRdb reanalysed the PCR reads using MiXCR and keeps one entry per CDR3 protein. The sample contains 200,000 or so distinct CDR3 sequences, 5% to 6.5% of which appear only once. The material was PBMCs, obtained before TCRalphabeta/CD19-depleted stem cell transplant. These receptors came from a girl in the first two years of life with combined immunodeficiency, due to receive a stem cell transplant. CDR3s include the opening cysteine and the closing phenylalanine or tryptophan. The D gene is left open where the match is weak. Only part of the rows carry a size: once, few, many, or a class if the clone is expanded.

>many|TRBD2|TRBV7-6|TRBJ2-3
CASSPSPLLAGFRDTQYF
TGTGCCAGCAGCCCCTCTCCTTTACTAGCGGGCTTCCGAGATACGCAGTATTTT
>NA|NA|TRBV20-1|TRBJ2-7
CSARESRPLDYEQYF
TGCAGTGCTAGAGAGTCAAGGCCGTTAGACTACGAGCAGTACTTC
>many|NA|TRBV14|TRBJ2-7
CASSPLGLRDDTYEQYF
TGTGCCAGCAGCCCCCTCGGGTTGCGGGATGATACCTACGAGCAGTACTTC
>many|TRBD2|TRBV12-3/TRBV12-4|TRBJ2-1
CASKLAGGGNEQFF
TGTGCCAGCAAGTTAGCGGGGGGAGGTAATGAGCAGTTCTTC
>few|NA|TRBV6-5|TRBJ2-7
CASSYSSVYYEQYF
TGTGCCAGCAGTTACTCGTCGGTGTACTACGAGCAGTACTTC
>many|NA|TRBV5-1|TRBJ2-2
CASSLERVPGELFF
TGCGCCAGCAGCTTGGAACGGGTACCCGGGGAGCTGTTTTTT
>many|TRBD2|TRBV9|TRBJ2-7
CASSVGLADYEQYF
TGTGCCAGCAGCGTAGGACTAGCGGACTACGAGCAGTACTTC
>many|TRBD2|TRBV5-5|TRBJ2-1
CASSFWVAGDNEQFF
TGTGCCAGCAGCTTTTGGGTAGCGGGGGACAATGAGCAGTTCTTC
>many|TRBD2|TRBV6-2/TRBV6-3|TRBJ2-7
CASSYEVAGRPYEQYF
TGTGCCAGCAGTTACGAGGTAGCGGGACGACCCTACGAGCAGTACTTC
>many|NA|TRBV12-5|TRBJ1-3
CASGPRHPRDTIYF
TGTGCTAGTGGACCCCGTCACCCCAGAGACACCATATATTTT
>NA|NA|TRBV7-6|TRBJ2-1
CASSYLEDEQFF
TGTGCCAGCAGCTACCTGGAGGATGAGCAGTTCTTC
>many|TRBD1|TRBV29-1|TRBJ2-1
CSVEDPDRSYNEQFF
TGCAGCGTTGAAGACCCGGACAGGTCCTACAATGAGCAGTTCTTC
>NA|NA|TRBV27|TRBJ2-7
CASSRTLRDTSYEQYF
TGTGCCAGCAGTCGAACCCTCCGAGACACCTCCTACGAGCAGTACTTC
>many|TRBD2|TRBV7-2|TRBJ2-2
CASSSLLAGTGELFF
TGTGCCAGCAGCTCACTGCTAGCGGGGACCGGGGAGCTGTTTTTT
>many|NA|TRBV4-2|TRBJ2-7
CASSRIISGVEQYF
TGTGCCAGCAGCCGGATCATCTCGGGTGTCGAGCAGTACTTC
>many|NA|TRBV2|TRBJ2-7
CASSYTWEEQYF
TGTGCCAGCTCCTACACTTGGGAGGAGCAGTACTTC
>many|NA|TRBV29-1|TRBJ2-1
CSVVLRGGALEQFF
TGCAGCGTTGTACTGCGTGGGGGGGCATTAGAGCAGTTCTTC
>NA|TRBD2|TRBV7-2|TRBJ2-7
CASPGGRGRLNEQYF
TGTGCCAGCCCGGGGGGTCGCGGGAGATTGAACGAGCAGTACTTC
>many|NA|TRBV27|TRBJ2-1
CASSFLLEGNEQFF
TGTGCCAGCAGTTTCCTCCTCGAGGGGAATGAGCAGTTCTTC
>many|NA|TRBV20-1|TRBJ1-2
CSASRDLYGYTF
TGCAGTGCTAGTCGGGACCTCTATGGCTACACCTTC